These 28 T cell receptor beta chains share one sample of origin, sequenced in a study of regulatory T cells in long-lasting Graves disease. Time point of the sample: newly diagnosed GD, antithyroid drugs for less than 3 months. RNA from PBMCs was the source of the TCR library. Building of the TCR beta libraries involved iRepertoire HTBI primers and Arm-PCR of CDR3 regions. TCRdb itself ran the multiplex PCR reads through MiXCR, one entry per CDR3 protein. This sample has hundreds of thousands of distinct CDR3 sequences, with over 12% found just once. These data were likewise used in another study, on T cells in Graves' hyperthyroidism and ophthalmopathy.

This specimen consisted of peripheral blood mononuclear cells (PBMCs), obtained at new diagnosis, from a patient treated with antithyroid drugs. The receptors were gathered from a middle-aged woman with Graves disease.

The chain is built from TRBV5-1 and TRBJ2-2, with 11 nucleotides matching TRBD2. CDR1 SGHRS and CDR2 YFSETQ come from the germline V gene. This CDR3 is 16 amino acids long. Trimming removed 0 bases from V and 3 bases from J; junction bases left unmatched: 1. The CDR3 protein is CASSLGTSGYTGELFF. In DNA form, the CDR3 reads TGCGCCAGCAGCTTGGGGACTAGCGGGTACACCGGGGAGCTGTTTTTT.

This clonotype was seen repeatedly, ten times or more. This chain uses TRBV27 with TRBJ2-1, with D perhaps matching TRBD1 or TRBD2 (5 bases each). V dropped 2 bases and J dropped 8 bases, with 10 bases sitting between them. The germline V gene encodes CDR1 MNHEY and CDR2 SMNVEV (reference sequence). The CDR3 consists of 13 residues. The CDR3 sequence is CASSLQQDYEQFF. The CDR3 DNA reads TGTGCCAGCAGTTTACAACAGGACTATGAGCAGTTCTTC.

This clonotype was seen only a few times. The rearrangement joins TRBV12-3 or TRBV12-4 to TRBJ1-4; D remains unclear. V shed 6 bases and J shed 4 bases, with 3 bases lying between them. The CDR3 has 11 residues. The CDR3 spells CASRHNEKLFF. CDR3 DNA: TGTGCCAGCAGACATAATGAAAAACTGTTTTTT.

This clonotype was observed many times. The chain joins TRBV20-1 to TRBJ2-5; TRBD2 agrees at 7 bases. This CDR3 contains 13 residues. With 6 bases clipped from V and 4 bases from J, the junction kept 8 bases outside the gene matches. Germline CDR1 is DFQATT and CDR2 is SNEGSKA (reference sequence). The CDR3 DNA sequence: TGCAGTGCAAACCGGCGGGGGAGAGAGACCCAGTACTTC. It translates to CSANRRGRETQYF.

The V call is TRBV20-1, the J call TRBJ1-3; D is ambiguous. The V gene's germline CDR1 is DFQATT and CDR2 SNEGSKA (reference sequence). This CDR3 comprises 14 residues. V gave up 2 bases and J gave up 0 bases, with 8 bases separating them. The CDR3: CSARFSNSGNTIYF. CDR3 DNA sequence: TGCAGTGCTAGATTCAGTAACTCTGGAAACACCATATATTTT.

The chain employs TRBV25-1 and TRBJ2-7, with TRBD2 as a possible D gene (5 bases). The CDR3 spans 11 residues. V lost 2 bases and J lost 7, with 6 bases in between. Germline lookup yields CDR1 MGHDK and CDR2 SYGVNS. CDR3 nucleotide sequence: TGTGCCAGCAGTGAACCGGGGGAGCAGTACTTC. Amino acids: CASSEPGEQYF.

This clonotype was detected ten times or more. The CDR3 spells CSARPLAGGRDTQYF. The DNA of the CDR3 is TGCAGTGCTAGACCTTTAGCGGGGGGGAGGGATACGCAGTATTTT. This rearrangement joins TRBV20-1 to TRBJ2-3, with 11 bases fitting TRBD2. The V gene's germline CDR1 is DFQATT and CDR2 SNEGSKA (reference sequence). The V gene end was trimmed by 2 bases and the J gene end by 6 bases; junction bases not matched to a gene: 7. The CDR3 extends over 15 amino acids.

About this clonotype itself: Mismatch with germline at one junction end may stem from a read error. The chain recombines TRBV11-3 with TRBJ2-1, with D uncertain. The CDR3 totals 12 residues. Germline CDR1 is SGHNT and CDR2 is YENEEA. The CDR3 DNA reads TGTACCAGCAGCCCGAAACGGGTTGAGCAGTTCTTC. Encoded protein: CTSSPKRVEQFF.

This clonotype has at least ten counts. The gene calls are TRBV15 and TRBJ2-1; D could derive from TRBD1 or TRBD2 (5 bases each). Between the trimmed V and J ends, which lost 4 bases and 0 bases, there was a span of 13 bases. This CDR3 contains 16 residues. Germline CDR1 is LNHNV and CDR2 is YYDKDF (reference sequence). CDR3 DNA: TGTGCCACCAGCAAAACCGGGGCGAGCTCCTACAATGAGCAGTTCTTC. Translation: CATSKTGASSYNEQFF.

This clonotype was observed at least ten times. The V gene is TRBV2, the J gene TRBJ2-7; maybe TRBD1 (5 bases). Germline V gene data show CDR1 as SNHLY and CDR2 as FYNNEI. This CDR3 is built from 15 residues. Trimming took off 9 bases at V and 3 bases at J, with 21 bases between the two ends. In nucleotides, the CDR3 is TGTGCCAGTGGTGCTACAGGACCGTCTTTCTACGAGCAGTACTTC. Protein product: CASGATGPSFYEQYF.

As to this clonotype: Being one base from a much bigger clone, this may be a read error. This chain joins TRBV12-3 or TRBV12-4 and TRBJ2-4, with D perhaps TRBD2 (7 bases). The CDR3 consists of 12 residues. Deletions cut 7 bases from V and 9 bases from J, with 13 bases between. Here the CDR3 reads CASKGLGGIQYF. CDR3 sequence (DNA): TGTGCCAGCAAAGGACTAGGGGGCATTCAGTACTTC.

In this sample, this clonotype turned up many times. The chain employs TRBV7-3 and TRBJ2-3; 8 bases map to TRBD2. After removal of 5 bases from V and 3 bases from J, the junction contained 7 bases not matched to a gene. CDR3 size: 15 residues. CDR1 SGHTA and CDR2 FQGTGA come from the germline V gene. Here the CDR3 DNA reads TGTGCCAGCAGCCAAAAGAGCGGGAGAACAGATACGCAGTATTTT. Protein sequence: CASSQKSGRTDTQYF.

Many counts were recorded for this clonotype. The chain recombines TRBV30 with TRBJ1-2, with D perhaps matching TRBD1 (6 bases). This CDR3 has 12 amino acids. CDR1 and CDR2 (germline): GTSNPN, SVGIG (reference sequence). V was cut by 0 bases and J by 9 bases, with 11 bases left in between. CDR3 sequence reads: CAWSVLGGSYTF. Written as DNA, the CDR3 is TGTGCCTGGAGTGTATTAGGGGGGAGCTACACCTTC.

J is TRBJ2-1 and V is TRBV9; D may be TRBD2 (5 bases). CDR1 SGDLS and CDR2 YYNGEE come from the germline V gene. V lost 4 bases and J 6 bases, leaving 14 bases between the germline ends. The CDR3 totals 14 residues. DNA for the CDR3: TGTGCCAGCAGCCCCACTAGAACAGCCAATGAGCAGTTCTTC. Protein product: CASSPTRTANEQFF.

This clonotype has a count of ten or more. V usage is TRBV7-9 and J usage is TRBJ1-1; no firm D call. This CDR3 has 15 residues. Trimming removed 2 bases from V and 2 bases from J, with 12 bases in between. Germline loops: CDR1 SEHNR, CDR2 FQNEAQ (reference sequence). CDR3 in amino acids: CASSLRSGHNTEAFF. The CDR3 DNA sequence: TGTGCCAGCAGCTTACGTAGCGGGCACAACACTGAAGCTTTCTTT.

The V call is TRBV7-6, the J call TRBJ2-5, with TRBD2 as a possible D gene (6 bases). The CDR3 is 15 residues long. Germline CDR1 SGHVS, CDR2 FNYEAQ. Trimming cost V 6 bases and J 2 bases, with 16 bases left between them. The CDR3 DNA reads TGTGCCAGCAGGCAACAACCAAGCGGGCAAGAGACCCAGTACTTC. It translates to CASRQQPSGQETQYF.

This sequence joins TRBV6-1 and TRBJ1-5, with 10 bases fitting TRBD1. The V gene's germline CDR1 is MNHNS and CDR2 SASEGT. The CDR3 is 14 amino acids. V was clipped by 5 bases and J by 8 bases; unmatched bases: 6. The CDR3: CASSRQGASEPQHF. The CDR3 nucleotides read TGTGCCAGCAGTAGACAGGGGGCGAGTGAGCCCCAGCATTTT.

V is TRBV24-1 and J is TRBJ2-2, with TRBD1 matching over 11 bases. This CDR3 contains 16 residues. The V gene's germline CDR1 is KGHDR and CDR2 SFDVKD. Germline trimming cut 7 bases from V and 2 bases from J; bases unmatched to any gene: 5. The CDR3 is CATRTGTGGNTGELFF. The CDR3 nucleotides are TGTGCCACCAGAACCGGGACAGGGGGTAACACCGGGGAGCTGTTTTTT.

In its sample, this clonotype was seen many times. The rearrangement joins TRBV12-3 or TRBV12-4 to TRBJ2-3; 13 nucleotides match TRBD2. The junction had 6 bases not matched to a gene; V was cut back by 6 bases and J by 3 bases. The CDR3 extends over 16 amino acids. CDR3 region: CASRGLAGVWTDTQYF. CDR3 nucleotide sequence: TGTGCCAGCAGAGGACTAGCGGGAGTTTGGACAGATACGCAGTATTTT.

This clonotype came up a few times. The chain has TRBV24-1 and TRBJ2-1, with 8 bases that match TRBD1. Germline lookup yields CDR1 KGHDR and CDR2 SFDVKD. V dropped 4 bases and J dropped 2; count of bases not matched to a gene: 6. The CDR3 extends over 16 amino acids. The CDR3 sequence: CATSDPRDRPYNEQFF. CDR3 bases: TGTGCCACCAGTGACCCCAGGGACAGGCCCTACAATGAGCAGTTCTTC.

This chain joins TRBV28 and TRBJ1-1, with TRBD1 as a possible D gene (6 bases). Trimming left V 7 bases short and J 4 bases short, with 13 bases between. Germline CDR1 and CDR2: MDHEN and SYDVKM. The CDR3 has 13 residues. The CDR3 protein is CASTRGGSTEAFF. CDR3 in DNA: TGTGCCAGCACTAGGGGGGGGTCCACTGAAGCTTTCTTT.

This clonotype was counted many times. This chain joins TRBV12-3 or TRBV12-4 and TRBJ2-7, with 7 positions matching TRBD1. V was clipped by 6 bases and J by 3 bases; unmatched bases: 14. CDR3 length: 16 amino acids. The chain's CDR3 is CASSQNTGTANYEQYF. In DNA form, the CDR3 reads TGTGCCAGCAGCCAAAATACCGGGACAGCAAACTACGAGCAGTACTTC.

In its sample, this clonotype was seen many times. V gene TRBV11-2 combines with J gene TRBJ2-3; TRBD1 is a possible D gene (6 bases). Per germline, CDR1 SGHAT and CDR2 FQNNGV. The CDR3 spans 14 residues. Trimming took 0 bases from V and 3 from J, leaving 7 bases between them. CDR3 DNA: TGTGCCAGCAGCTTAGAGACAGGAACAGATACGCAGTATTTT. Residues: CASSLETGTDTQYF. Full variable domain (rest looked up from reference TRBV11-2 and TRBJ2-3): EAGVAQSPRYKIIEKRQSVAFWCNPISGHATLYWYQQILGQGPKLLIQFQNNGVVDDSQLPKDRFSAERLKGVDSTLKIQPAKLEDSAVYLCASSLETGTDTQYFGPGTRLTVL.

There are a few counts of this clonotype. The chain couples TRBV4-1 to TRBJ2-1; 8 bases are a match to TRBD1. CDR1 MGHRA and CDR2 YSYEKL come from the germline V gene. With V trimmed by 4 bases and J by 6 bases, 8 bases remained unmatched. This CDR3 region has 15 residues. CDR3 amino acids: CASSPSGQEINEQFF. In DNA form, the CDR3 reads TGCGCCAGCAGCCCATCGGGACAGGAGATCAATGAGCAGTTCTTC.

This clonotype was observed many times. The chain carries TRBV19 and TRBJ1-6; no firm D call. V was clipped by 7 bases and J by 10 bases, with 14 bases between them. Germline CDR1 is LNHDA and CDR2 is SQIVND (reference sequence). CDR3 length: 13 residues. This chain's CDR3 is CASTGRTGSPLHF. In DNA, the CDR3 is TGTGCCAGTACCGGCAGGACTGGGTCACCCCTCCACTTT.

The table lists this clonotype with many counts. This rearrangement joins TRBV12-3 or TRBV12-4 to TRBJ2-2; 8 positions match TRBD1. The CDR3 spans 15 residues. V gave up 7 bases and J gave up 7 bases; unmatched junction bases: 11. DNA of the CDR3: TGTGCCAGCACCCTCGGGACAGGTCTAAGCGGGGAGCTGTTTTTT. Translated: CASTLGTGLSGELFF.

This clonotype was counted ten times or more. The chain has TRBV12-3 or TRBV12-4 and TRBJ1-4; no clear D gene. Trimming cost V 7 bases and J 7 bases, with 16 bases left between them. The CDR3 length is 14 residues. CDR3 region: CASKLTREGEKLFF. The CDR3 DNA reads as TGTGCCAGCAAACTTACACGGGAGGGTGAAAAACTGTTTTTT.

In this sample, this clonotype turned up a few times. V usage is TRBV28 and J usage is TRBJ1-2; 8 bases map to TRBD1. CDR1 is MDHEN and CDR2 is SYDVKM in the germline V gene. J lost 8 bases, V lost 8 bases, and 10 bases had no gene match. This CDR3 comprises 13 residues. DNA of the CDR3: TGTGCCAGCGGTGCCCGGACAGGGACCGGCTACACCTTC. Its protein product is CASGARTGTGYTF.